The TCR beta chain described here comes from a study of T cell responses to AZD1222 COVID-19 vaccine. TCRdb's table, derived via immunoSEQ multiplex PCR, lists solely in-frame clones and lacks some. The sample holds around 150,000 clones, 90% seen once. The CDR3 has 15 residues. Trimming stripped 1 base from V and 6 bases from J, with 14 bases between. Germline V gene data show CDR1 as MDHEN and CDR2 as SYDVKM. General study results and limits: With dominance at 160-218 and 743-854, vaccine-associated CD4 TCRs spanned spike.

In this sample, this clone turned up once. Its target is not known. This chain joins TRBV28 and TRBJ2-3, with D possibly being TRBD2 (5 bases). The material sequenced was peripheral blood, taken 28 days after the second AZD1222 dose. The receptor was isolated from an adult who received the AZD1222 COVID-19 vaccine. Here the CDR3 reads CASSLSQDLTDTQYF. The CDR3 DNA follows: TGTGCCAGCAGTTTATCCCAGGACTTAACCGATACGCAGTATTTT.